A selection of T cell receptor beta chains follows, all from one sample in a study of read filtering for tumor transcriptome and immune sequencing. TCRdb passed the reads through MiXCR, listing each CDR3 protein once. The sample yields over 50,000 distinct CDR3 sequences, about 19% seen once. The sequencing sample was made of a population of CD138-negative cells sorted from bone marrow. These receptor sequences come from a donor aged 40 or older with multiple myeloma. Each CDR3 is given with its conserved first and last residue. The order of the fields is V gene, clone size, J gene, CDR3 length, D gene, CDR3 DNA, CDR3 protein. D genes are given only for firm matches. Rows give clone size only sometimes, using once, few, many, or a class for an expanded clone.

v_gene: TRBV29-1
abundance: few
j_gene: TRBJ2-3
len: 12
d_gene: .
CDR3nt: TGCAGCGTTGTGGTTGGCACAGATACGCAGTATTTT
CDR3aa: CSVVVGTDTQYF

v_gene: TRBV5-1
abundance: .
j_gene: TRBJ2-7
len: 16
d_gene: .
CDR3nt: TGCGCCAGCAGCTTTACAGGAGGACTAAGCGCGTTTGAGCAGTACTTC
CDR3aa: CASSFTGGLSAFEQYF

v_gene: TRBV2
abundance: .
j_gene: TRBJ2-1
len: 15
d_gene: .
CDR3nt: TGTGCCAGCATTTCGCTCGCGGGTGGAAACAATGCGCAGTTCTTC
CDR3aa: CASISLAGGNNAQFF

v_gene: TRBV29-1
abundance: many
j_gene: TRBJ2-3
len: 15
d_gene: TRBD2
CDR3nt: TGCAGCGTTGCCCCGACTAGCGGGGAGGGTGATACGCAGTATTTT
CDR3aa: CSVAPTSGEGDTQYF

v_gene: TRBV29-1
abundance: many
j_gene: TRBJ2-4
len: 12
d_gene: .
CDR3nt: TGCAGCGTTCATTCGAAGGCCAGTATTCAGTACTTC
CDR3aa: CSVHSKASIQYF

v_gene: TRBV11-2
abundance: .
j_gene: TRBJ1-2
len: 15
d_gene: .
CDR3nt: TGTGCCAGCAGCCCAGGTGTTGAGGGAGGTTATGGCTACACCTTC
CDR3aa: CASSPGVEGGYGYTF

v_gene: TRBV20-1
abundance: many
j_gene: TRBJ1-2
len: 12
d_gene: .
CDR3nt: TGCAGTGCTAGTATTGGGAACTATGGCTACACCTTC
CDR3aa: CSASIGNYGYTF

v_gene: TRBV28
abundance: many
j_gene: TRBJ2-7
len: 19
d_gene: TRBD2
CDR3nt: TGTGCCAGCAGTCTTGGACTAGCGGGATTCAGATCCACCTCCTACGAGCAGTACTTC
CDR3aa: CASSLGLAGFRSTSYEQYF

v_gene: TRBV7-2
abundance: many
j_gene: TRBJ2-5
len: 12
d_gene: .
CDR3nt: TGTGCCAGCAGCTTGATCGAAGAGACCCAGTACTTC
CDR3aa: CASSLIEETQYF

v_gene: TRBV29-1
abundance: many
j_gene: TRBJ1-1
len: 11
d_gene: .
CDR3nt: TGCAGCGCTGAAACGGGGTCTGAAGCTTTCTTT
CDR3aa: CSAETGSEAFF

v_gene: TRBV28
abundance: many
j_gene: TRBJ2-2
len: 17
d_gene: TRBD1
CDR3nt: TGTGCCAGCAGTTTGGGGCTGGGACAGGGGTCAACCGGGGAGCTGTTTTTT
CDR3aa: CASSLGLGQGSTGELFF

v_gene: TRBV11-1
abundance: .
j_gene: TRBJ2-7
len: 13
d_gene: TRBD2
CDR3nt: TGTGCCAGCAGCCCGGGGAGGGAATACGAGCAGCACTTC
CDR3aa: CASSPGREYEQHF

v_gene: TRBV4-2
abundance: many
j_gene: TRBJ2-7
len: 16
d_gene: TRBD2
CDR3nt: TGTGCCAGCAGCCAAGGAACTAGCGGTGGAGGCTACGAGCAGTACTTC
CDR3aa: CASSQGTSGGGYEQYF

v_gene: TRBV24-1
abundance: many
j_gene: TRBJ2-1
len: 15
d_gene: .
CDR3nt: TGTGCCACCAGTGATCGGGGGCGCCCGTCTAATGAGCAGTTCTTC
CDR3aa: CATSDRGRPSNEQFF

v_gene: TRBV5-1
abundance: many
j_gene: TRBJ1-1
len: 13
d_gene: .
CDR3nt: TGCGCCAGCAGCGGGGAGGACAGCACTGAAGCTTTCTTT
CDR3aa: CASSGEDSTEAFF

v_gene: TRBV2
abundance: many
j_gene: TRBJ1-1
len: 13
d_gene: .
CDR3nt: TGTGCCAGCAGCGAAGCGGGTGGAACTGAAGCTTTCTTT
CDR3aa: CASSEAGGTEAFF

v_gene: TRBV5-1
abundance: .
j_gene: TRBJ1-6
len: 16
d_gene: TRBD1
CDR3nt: TGCGCCAGCAGCTTGGAGGGTCAGGGGGGAACTTCACCACTCCACTTT
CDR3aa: CASSLEGQGGTSPLHF

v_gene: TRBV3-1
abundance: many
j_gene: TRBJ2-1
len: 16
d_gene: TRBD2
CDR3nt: TGTGCCAGCAGCCAAGATCAAGGACTAGGTTACAATGAGCAGTTCTTC
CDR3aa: CASSQDQGLGYNEQFF

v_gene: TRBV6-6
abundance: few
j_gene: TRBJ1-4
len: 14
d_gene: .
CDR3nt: TGTGCCAGCAGTACAAGGGCGAGCCGTGAAAAACTGTTTTTT
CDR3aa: CASSTRASREKLFF

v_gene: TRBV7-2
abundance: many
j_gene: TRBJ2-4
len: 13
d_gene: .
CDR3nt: TGTGCCAGCAGCTTAACCGGGACGGAAGCTCAGTACTTC
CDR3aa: CASSLTGTEAQYF

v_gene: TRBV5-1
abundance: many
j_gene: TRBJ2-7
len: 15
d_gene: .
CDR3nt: TGCGCCAGCAGCCCAGCTGGGGTTGGTACCTACGAGCAGTACTTC
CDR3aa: CASSPAGVGTYEQYF

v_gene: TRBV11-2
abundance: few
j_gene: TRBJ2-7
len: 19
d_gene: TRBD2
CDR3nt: TGTGCCAGCAGCTCACCCCCGGGACTAGCGGGAGGCCCCTCCTACGAGCAGTACTTC
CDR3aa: CASSSPPGLAGGPSYEQYF

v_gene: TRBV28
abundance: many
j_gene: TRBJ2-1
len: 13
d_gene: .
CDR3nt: TGTGCCAGCAGTTTTCTGCAGGGCCGGGAGCAGTTCTTC
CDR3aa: CASSFLQGREQFF

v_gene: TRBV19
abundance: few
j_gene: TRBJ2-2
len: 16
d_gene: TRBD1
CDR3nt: TGTGCCAGTAGTAAAAGGACAGGGAGTTATCCCGGGGAGCTGTTTTTT
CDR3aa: CASSKRTGSYPGELFF

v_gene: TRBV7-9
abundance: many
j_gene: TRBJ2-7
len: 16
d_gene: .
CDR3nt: TGTGCCAGCAGCTCGCTCGGATTCGGGAAGACCTACGAGCAGTACTTC
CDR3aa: CASSSLGFGKTYEQYF

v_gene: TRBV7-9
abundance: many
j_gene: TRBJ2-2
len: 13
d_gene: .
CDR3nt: TGTGCCAGCAGCCCAGGACTCGCCGGGGAGCTGTTTTTT
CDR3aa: CASSPGLAGELFF

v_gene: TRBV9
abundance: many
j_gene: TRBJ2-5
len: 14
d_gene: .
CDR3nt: TGTGCCAGCAGCCCCAGCGGCACCCGTGAGACCCAGTACTTC
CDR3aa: CASSPSGTRETQYF

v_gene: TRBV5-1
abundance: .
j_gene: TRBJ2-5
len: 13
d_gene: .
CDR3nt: TGCGCCAGCAGCCTCGTAGGCCAAGAGACCCGGTACTTC
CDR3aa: CASSLVGQETRYF

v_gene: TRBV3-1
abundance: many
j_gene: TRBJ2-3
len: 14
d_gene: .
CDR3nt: TGTGCCAGCAGCCTGGGTAGCGGAGGGGATACGCAGTATTTT
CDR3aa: CASSLGSGGDTQYF

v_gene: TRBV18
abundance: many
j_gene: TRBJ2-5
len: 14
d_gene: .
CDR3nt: TGTGCCAGCTCACTTACTCAGGGTCAGGAGACCCAGTACTTC
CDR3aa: CASSLTQGQETQYF

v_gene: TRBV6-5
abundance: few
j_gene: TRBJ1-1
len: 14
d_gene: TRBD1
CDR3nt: TGTGCCAGCAGACCAAACAGGGGAGGCACTGAAGCTTTCTTT
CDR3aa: CASRPNRGGTEAFF

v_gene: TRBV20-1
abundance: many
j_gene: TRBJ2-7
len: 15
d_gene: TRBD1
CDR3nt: TGCAGTGCTAGTATCGGCGGGACAGGCCTCTACGAGCAGTACTTC
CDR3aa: CSASIGGTGLYEQYF

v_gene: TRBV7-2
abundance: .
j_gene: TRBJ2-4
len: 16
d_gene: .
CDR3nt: TGTGCCAGCAGTCTAAAGCCACTACTTGCCAAAAACATTCAGTACTTC
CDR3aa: CASSLKPLLAKNIQYF

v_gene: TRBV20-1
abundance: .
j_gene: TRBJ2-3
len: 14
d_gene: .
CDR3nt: TGCAGTGCTAGTAGCCCGGACCTCGGAGATACGCAGTATTTT
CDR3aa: CSASSPDLGDTQYF

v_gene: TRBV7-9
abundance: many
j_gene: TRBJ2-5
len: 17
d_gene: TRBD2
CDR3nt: TGTGCCAGCAGCTCGCTTTCGACTAGCGGGACCCAAGAGACCCAGTACTTC
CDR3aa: CASSSLSTSGTQETQYF

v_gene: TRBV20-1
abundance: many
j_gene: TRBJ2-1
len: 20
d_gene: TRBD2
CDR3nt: TGCAGTGCTAGAGATTTGGGGGGGCCGACTAGCGGGAAAGCCTACAATGAGCAGTTCTTC
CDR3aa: CSARDLGGPTSGKAYNEQFF

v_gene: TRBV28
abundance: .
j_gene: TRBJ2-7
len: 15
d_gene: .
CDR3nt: TGTGCCAGCAGTTTATCGGCGGGACCCACCTACGAGCAGTACTTC
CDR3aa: CASSLSAGPTYEQYF

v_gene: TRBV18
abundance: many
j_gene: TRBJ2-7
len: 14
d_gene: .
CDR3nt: TGTGCCAGCTCACCAGTTTCAGGCATGGGGGAGCAGTACTTC
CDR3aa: CASSPVSGMGEQYF

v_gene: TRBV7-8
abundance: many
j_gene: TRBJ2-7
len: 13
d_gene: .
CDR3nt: TGTGCCAGCAGCTCGAGCAGGGTGGGGGAGCAGTACTTC
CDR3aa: CASSSSRVGEQYF

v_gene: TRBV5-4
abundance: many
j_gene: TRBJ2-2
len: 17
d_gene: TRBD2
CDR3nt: TGTGCCAGCAGCTTGGGACTAGCGGGAGGAGGCACCGGGGAGCTGTTTTTT
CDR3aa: CASSLGLAGGGTGELFF

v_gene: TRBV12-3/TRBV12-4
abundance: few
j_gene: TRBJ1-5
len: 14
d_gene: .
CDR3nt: TGTGCCAGCAGTTTTTCGGGGGGCAATCAGCCCCAGCATTTT
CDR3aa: CASSFSGGNQPQHF

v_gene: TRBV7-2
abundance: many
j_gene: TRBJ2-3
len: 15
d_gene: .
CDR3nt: TGTGCCAGCAGCCAACTAGGGAACGCCGCAGATACGCAGTATTTT
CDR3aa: CASSQLGNAADTQYF

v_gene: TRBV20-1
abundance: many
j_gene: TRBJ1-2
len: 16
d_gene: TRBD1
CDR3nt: TGCAGTGCTGACCAGCCCGGGACAGGGGGAACGGATGGCTACACCTTC
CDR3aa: CSADQPGTGGTDGYTF

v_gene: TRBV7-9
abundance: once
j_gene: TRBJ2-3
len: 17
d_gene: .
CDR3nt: TGTGCCAGCAGCAACTCCCTCGCGAGAGGGCCTAGGGATTCGCAGTATTTT
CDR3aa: CASSNSLARGPRDSQYF

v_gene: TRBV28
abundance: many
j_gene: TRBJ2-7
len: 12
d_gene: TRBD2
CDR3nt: TGTGCCAGCAGCCCGACTAGCAACGAGCAGTACTTC
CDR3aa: CASSPTSNEQYF

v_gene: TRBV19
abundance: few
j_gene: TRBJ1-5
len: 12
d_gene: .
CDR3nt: TGTGCCAGTAGTATCCTCAATCAGCCCCAGCATTTT
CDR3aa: CASSILNQPQHF

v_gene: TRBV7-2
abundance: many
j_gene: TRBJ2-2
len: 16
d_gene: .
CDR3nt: TGTGCCAGCAGCTTAGGGACTCAGGTGAACACCGGGGAGCTGTTTTTT
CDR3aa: CASSLGTQVNTGELFF

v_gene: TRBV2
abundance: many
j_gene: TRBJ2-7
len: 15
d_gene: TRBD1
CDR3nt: TGTGCCAGCAGGATGGGGACAGGGAGGGACTACGAGCAGTACTTC
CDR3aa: CASRMGTGRDYEQYF

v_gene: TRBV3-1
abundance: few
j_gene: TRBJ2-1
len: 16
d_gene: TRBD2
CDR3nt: TGTGCCAGCAGCATAAGTCGGCCAGGGACTAGCGGTGAGCAGTTCTTC
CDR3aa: CASSISRPGTSGEQFF

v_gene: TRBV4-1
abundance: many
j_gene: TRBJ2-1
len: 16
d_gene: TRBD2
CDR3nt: TGCGCCAGCAGCCCCCCGGGACTAGCGGGAGGGTCCGAGCAGTTCTTC
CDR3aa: CASSPPGLAGGSEQFF

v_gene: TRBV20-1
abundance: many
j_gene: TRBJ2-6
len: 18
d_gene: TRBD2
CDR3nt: TGCAGTGCTCCGATGGGGGGCGGGAGGGCCTCTGGGGCCAACGTCCTGACTTTC
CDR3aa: CSAPMGGGRASGANVLTF

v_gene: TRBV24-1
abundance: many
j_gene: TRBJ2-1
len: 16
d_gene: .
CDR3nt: TGTGCCACCAGTGATTCCCCTCCTACTAGCTACAATGAGCAGTTCTTC
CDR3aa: CATSDSPPTSYNEQFF

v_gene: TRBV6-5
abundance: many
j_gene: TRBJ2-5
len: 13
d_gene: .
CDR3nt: TGTGCCAGCAGAACAGGGCTGGGAGAGACCCAGTACTTC
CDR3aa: CASRTGLGETQYF

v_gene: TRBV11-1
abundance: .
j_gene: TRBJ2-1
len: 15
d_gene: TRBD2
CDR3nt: TGTGCCAGCAGCTGGACTAGCGGGGGGGCCACTGAGCAGTTCTTC
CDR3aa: CASSWTSGGATEQFF

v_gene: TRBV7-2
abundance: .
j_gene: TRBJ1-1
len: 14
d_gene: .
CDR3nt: TGTGCCAGCAGCCCGACCATCCCGGACACTGAAGCTTTCTTT
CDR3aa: CASSPTIPDTEAFF

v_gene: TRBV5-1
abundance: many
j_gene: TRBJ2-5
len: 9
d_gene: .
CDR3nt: TGCGCCAGGAAAGAGACCCAGTACTTC
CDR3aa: CARKETQYF

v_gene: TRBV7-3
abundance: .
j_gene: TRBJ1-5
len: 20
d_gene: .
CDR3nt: TGTGCCAGCACCTTCATACAGGGAGCACAACGATGTAATAGCAATCAGCCCCAGCATTTT
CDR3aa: CASTFIQGAQRCNSNQPQHF